Presented here are 5 T cell receptor beta chains from one specimen sequenced in a study of T-cell reconstitution after alpha-beta-depleted transplantation in children. Study results and limitations: Among T cells one year after transplant, newly produced cells accounted for most counts and diversity.

These receptors have no known antigen. During its preparation, the TCRbeta library received unique molecular identifiers. A single record per CDR3 protein comes from TCRdb applying MiXCR to the PCR reads. The sample lists 250,000 to 300,000 distinct CDR3 sequences; just over 7.5% were seen once. The sample here was peripheral blood, taken 360 days after TCRalphabeta/CD19-depleted stem cell transplant. The receptors shown here come from a female patient aged 2-9 years who had a stem cell transplant for Fanconi anemia, so the T cells may come from the graft donor.

This chain joins TRBV28 and TRBJ1-5; 12 nucleotides align to TRBD1. The CDR3 spans 17 residues. The junction had 8 bases not matched to a gene; V was cut back by 5 bases and J by 3 bases. Germline V gene sequence: CDR1 MDHEN, CDR2 SYDVKM. CDR3 in amino acids: CASSPGTGGANNQPQHF. CDR3 in DNA: TGTGCCAGCAGTCCTGGGACAGGGGGCGCGAACAATCAGCCCCAGCATTTT.

This chain joins TRBV14 and TRBJ1-1; no clear D gene. The germline CDR1 and CDR2 sequences are SGHDN and FVKESK. The ends were cut back, 0 bases at V and 12 bases at J, with 11 bases in the middle. There are 12 residues in the CDR3. In DNA, the CDR3 is TGTGCCAGCAGCCAAGATGCAAGCGGGCCTTTCTTT. As protein: CASSQDASGPFF.

This clonotype was observed at least ten times. The chain links TRBV20-1 to TRBJ2-3; weak D call: TRBD2 (7 bases). The germline V gene encodes CDR1 DFQATT and CDR2 SNEGSKA (reference sequence). V was trimmed by 8 bases and J by 0 bases, leaving 15 bases between them. This CDR3 has 14 amino acids. CDR3 sequence: CSFGSGTSTDTQYF. The CDR3, as DNA: TGCAGTTTTGGCAGCGGGACAAGCACAGATACGCAGTATTTT.

This clonotype was seen only a few times. V gene TRBV7-3 combines with J gene TRBJ1-6; D gene uncertain. Looked up from germline, CDR1 is SGHTA and CDR2 is FQGTGA. V was shortened by 5 bases and J by 8 bases, with 13 bases between the two germline ends. This CDR3 spans 14 amino acids. The DNA of the CDR3 is TGTGCCAGCAGCCGGGCGGGGTTGTATTCACCCCTCCACTTT. This codes for CASSRAGLYSPLHF.

This clonotype appeared a few times. In nucleotides, the CDR3 is TGTGCCAGCAGTTTCGTCCCAGGGAGGGTAGCGGGAAACACCATATATTTT. It specifies CASSFVPGRVAGNTIYF. V and J are TRBV12-3 or TRBV12-4 and TRBJ1-3; TRBD1 is a possible D gene (5 bases). This CDR3 spans 17 amino acids. The ends were cut back, 3 bases at V and 4 bases at J, with 19 bases in the middle.